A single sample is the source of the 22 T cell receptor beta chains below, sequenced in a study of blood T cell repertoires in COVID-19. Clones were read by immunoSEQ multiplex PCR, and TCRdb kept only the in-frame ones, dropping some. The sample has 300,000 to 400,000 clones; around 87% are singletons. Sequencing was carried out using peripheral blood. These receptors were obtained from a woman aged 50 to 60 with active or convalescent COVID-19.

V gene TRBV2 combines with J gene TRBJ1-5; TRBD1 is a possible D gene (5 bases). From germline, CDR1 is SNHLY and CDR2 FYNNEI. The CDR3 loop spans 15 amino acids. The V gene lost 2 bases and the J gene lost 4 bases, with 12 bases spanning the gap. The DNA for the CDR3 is TGTGCCAGCAGTGAACAAGGGGCGACTAATCAGCCCCAGCATTTT. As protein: CASSEQGATNQPQHF.

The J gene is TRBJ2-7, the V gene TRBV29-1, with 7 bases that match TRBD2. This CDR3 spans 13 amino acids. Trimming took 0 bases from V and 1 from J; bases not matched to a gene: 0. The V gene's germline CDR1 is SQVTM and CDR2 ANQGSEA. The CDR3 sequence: CSVEDGGSYEQYF. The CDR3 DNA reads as TGCAGCGTTGAAGACGGGGGGTCCTACGAGCAGTACTTC.

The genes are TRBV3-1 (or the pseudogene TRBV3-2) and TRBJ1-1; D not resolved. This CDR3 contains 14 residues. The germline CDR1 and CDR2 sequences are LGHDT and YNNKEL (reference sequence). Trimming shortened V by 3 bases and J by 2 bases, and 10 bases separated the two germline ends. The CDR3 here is CASSQLTANTEAFF. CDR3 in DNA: TGTGCCAGCAGCCAGCTGACTGCTAACACTGAAGCTTTCTTT.

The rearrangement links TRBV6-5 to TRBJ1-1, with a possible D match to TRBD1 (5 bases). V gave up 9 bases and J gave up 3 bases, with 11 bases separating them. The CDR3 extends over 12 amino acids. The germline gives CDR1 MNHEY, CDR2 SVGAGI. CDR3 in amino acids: CASQGRYTEAFF. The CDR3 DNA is TGTGCCAGTCAGGGTAGGTACACTGAAGCTTTCTTT.

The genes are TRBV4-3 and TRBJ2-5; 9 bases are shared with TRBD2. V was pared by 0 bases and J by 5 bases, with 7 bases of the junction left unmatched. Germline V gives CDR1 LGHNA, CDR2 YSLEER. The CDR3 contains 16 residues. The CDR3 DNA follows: TGCGCCAGCAGCCAAGATTGGCGGGGGGGCAGGGAGACCCAGTACTTC. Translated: CASSQDWRGGRETQYF.

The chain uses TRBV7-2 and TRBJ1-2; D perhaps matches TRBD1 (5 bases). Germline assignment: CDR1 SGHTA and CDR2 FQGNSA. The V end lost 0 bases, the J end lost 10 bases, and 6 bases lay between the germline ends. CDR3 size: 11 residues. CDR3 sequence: CASSLADTYTF. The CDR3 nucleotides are TGTGCCAGCAGCTTAGCGGACACCTACACCTTC. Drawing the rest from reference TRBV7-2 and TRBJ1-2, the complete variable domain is GAGVSQSPSNKVTEKGKDVELRCDPISGHTALYWYRQSLGQGLEFLIYFQGNSAPDKSGLPSDRFSAERTGGSVSTLTIQRTQQEDSAVYLCASSLADTYTFGSGTRLTVV.

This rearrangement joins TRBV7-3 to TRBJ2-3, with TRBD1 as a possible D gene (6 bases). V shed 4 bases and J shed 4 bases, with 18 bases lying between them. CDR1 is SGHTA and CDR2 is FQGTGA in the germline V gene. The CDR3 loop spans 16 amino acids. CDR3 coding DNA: TGTGCCAGCAGCTCTTACTCCTTGGGGGCCCCAGATACGCAGTATTTT. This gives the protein CASSSYSLGAPDTQYF.

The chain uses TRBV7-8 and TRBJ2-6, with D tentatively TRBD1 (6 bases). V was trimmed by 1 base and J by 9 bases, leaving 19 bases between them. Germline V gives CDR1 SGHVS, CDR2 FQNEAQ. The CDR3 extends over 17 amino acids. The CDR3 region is CASSLEGGRLAFNVLTF. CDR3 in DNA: TGTGCCAGCAGCTTAGAAGGGGGTAGGCTGGCTTTCAACGTCCTGACTTTC.

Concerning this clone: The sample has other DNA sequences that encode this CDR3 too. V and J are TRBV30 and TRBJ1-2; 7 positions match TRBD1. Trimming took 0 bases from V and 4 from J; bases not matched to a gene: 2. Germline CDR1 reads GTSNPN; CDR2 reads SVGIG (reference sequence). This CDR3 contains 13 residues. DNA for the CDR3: TGTGCCTGGAGTGTACCAGGGGGCTATGGCTACACCTTC. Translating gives CAWSVPGGYGYTF.

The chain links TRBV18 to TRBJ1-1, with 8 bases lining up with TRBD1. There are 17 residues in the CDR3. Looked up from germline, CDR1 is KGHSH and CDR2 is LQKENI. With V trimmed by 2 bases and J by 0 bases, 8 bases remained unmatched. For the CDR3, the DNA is TGTGCCAGCTCACCATTGATCCAGGGGGCTATGAACACTGAAGCTTTCTTT. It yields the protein CASSPLIQGAMNTEAFF.

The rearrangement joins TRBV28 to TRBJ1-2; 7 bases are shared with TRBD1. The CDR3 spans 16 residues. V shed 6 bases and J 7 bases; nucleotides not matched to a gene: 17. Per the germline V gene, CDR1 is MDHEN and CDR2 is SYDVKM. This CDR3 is CASSLARGLSSSGYTF. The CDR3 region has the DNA TGTGCCAGCAGCTTAGCTAGGGGGCTCAGTTCGTCTGGCTACACCTTC.

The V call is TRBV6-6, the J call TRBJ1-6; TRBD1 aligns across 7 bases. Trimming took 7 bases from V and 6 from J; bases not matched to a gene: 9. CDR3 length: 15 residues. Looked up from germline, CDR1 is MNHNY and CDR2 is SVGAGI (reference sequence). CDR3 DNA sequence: TGTGCCAGCAAGGCAGGGGGGTTGAGTAATTCACCCCTCCACTTT. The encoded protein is CASKAGGLSNSPLHF.

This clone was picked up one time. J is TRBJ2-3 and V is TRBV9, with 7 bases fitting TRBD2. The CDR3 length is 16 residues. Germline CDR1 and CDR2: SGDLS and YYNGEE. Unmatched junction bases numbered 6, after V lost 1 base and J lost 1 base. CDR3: CASSVSLAGGTDTQYF. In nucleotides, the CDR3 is TGTGCCAGCAGCGTATCCTTGGCGGGGGGCACAGATACGCAGTATTTT.

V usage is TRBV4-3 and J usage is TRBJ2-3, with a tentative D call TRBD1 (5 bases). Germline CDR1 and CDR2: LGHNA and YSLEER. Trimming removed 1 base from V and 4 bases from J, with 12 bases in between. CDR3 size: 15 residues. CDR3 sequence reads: CASSQVYRSPDTQYF. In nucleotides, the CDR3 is TGCGCCAGCAGCCAAGTTTACAGGTCACCAGATACGCAGTATTTT.

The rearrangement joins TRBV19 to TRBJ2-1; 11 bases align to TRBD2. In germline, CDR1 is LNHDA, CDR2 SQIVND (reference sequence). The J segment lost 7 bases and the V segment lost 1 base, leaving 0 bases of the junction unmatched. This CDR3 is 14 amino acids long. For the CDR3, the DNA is TGTGCCAGTAGTATAGTAGCGGGAGGGAATGAGCAGTTCTTC. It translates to CASSIVAGGNEQFF.

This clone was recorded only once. The CDR3 DNA reads TGTGCCAGCAGCAAAGCGGGGCAGGGGTCTAATGAAAAACTGTTTTTT. Its translation is CASSKAGQGSNEKLFF. The chain recombines TRBV21-1 with TRBJ1-4; the DNA was not compared with TRBD1, the D call given in the table. TRBV21-1 is a known pseudogene. The CDR3 is made up of 16 amino acids.

The CDR3, as DNA: TGCGCCAGCAGCTTGACTAGCGGGGGGCAAGAGACCCAGTACTTC. This translates into CASSLTSGGQETQYF. This sequence joins TRBV5-1 and TRBJ2-5, with TRBD2 matching over 12 bases. Germline V lookup: CDR1 SGHRS, CDR2 YFSETQ. With 1 base clipped from V and 2 bases from J, the junction kept 0 bases outside the gene matches. This CDR3 contains 15 residues.

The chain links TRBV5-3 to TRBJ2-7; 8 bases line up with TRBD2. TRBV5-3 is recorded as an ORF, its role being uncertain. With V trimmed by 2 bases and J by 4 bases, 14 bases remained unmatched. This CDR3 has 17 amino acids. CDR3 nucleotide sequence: TGTGCCAGAAGCTTCCGCCCTCCGGGACTAGAGACTTACGAGCAGTACTTC. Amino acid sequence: CARSFRPPGLETYEQYF.

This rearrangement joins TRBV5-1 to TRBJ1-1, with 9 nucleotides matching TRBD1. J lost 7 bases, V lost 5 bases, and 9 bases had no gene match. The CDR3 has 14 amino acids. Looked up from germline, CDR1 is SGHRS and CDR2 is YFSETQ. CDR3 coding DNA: TGCGCCAGCAGTTTCGGACAGGGGCAAAGTGAAGCTTTCTTT. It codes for CASSFGQGQSEAFF.

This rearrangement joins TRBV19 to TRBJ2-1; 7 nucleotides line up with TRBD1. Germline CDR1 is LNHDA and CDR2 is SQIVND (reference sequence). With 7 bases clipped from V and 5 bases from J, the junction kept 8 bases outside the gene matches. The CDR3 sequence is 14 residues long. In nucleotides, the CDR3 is TGTGCCAGTAAGACAGGGATTGTGGACAATGAGCAGTTCTTC. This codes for CASKTGIVDNEQFF.

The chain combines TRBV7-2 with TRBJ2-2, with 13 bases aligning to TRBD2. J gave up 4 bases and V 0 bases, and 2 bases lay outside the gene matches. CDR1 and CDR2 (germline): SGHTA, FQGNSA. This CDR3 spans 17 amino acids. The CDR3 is CASSLAGLAGITGELFF. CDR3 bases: TGTGCCAGCAGCTTAGCGGGACTAGCGGGAATCACCGGGGAGCTGTTTTTT.

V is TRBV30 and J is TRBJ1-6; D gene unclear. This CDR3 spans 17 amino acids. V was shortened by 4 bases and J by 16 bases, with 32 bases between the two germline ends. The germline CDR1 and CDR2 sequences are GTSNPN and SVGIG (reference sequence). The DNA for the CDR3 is TGTGCCTGGACCGTATCCCAGGTTGGGCAGATTATTATCCCACTCCACTTT. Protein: CAWTVSQVGQIIIPLHF.